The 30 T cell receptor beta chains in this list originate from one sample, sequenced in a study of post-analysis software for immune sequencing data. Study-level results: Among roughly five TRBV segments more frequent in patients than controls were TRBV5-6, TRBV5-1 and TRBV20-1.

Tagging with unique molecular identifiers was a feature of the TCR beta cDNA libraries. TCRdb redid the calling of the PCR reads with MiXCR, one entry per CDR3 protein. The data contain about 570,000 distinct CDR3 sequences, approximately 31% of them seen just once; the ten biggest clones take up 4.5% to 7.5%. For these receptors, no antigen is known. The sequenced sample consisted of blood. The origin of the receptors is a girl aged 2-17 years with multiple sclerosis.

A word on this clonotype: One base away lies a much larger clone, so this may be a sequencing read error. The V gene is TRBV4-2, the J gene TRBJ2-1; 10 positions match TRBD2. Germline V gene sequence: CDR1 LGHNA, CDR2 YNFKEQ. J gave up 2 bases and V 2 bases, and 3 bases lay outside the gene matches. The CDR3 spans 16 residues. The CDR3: CASSQPLAGAYNEQFF. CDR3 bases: TGTGCCAGCAGCCAACCGCTAGCGGGGGCCTACAATGAGCAGTTCTTC.

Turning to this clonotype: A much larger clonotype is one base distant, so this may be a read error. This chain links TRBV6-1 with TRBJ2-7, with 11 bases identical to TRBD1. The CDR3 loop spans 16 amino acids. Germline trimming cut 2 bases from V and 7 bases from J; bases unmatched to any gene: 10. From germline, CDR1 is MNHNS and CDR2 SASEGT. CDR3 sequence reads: CASSERPGQGGDEQYF. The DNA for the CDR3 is TGTGCCAGCAGTGAACGGCCGGGACAGGGGGGTGATGAGCAGTACTTC.

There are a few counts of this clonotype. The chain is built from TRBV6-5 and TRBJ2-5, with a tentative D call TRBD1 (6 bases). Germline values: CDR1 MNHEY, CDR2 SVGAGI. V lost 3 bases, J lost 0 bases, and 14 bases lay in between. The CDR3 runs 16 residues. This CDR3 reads CASSYNGQGHQETQYF. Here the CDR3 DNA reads TGTGCCAGCAGTTATAACGGCCAGGGGCACCAAGAGACCCAGTACTTC.

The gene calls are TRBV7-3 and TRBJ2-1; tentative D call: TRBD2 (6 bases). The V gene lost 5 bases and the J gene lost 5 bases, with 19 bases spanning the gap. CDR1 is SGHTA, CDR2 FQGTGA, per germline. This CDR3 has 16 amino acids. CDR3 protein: CASSMTRTIQHNEQFF. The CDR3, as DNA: TGTGCCAGCAGCATGACTAGAACGATCCAGCACAATGAGCAGTTCTTC.

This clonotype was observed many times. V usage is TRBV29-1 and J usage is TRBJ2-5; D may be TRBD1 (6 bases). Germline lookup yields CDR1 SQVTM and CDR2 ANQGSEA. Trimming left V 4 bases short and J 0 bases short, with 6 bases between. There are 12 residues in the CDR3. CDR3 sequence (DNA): TGCAGCGTTGGGACAGACCAAGAGACCCAGTACTTC. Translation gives CSVGTDQETQYF.

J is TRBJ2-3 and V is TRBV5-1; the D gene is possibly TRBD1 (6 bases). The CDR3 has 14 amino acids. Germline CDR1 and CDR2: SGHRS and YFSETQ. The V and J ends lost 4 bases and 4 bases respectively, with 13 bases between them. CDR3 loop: CASSPPDSADTQYF. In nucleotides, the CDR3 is TGCGCCAGCAGCCCTCCGGACAGTGCAGATACGCAGTATTTT.

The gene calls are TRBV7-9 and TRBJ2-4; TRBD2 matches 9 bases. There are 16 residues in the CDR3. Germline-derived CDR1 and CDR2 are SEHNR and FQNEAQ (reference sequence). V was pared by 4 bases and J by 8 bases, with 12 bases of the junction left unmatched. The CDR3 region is CASSSTASGVWDIQYF. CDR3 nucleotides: TGTGCCAGCAGCTCAACAGCTAGCGGGGTTTGGGACATTCAGTACTTC.

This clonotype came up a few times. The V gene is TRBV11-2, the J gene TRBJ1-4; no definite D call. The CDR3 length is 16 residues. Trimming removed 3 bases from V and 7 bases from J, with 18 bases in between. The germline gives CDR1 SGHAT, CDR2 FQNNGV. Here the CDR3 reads CASSFPPGVVREKLFF. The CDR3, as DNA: TGTGCCAGCAGCTTCCCCCCCGGGGTAGTGCGTGAAAAACTGTTTTTT.

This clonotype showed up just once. For the CDR3, the DNA is TGTGCCAGCACAACAGGAACAGATACGCAGTATTTT. Protein: CASTTGTDTQYF. The chain links TRBV12-3 or TRBV12-4 to TRBJ2-3; D is perhaps TRBD1 (5 bases). CDR3 size: 12 residues. V lost 7 bases, J lost 3 bases, and 8 bases lay in between.

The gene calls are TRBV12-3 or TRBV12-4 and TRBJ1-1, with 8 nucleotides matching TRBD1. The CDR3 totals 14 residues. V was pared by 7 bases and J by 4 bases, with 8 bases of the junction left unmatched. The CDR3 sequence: CASTQGQGSTEAFF. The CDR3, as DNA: TGTGCCAGCACCCAAGGACAGGGAAGCACTGAAGCTTTCTTT.

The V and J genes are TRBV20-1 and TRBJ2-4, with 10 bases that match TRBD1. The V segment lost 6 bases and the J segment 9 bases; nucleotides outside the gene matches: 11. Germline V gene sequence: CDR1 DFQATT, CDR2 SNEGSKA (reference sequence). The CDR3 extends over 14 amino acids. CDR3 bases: TGCAGTGCACCTCGACAGGGGGCGCGTGTCATTCAGTACTTC. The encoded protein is CSAPRQGARVIQYF.

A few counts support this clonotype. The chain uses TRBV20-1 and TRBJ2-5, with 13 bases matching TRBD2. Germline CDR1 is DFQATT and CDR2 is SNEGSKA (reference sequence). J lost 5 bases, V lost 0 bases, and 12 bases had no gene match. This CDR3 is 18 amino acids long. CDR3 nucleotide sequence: TGCAGTGCTAGAGATCCCCTGGGACTAGCGGGGACAGGGGAGACCCAGTACTTC. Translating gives CSARDPLGLAGTGETQYF.

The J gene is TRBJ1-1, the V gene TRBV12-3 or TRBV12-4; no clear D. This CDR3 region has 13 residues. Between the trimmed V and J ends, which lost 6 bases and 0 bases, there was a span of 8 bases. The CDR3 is CASRGSVNTEAFF. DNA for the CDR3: TGTGCCAGCAGAGGGTCGGTGAACACTGAAGCTTTCTTT.

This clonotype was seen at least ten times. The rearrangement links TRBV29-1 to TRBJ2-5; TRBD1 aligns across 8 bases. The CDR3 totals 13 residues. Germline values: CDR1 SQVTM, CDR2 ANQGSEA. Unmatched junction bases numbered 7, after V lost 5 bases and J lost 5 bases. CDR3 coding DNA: TGCAGCGTTCAGGCAGGGGGCGGGGAGACCCAGTACTTC. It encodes CSVQAGGGETQYF.

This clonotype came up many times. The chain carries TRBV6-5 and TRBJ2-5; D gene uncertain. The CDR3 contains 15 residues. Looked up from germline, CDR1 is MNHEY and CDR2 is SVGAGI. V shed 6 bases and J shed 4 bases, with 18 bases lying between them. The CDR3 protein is CASRNRQGPGETQYF. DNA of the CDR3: TGTGCCAGCAGAAACCGACAAGGGCCGGGAGAGACCCAGTACTTC.

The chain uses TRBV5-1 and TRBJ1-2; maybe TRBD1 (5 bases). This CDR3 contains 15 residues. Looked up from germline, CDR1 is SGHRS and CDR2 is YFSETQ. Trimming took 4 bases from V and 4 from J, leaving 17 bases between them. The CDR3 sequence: CASSEGRMNGYGYTF. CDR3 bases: TGCGCCAGCAGCGAGGGACGGATGAATGGCTATGGCTACACCTTC.

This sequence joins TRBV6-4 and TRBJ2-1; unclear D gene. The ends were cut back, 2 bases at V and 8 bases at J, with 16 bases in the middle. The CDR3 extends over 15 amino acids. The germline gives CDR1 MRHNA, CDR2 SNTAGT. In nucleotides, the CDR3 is TGTGCCAGCAGTGACACTGCGGACGGCCGGGATGAGCAGTTCTTC. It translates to CASSDTADGRDEQFF.

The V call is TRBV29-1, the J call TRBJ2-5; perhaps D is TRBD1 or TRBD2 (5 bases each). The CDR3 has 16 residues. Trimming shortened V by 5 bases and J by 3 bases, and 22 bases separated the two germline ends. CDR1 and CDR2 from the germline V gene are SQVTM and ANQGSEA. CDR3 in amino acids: CSVTGSKGRTEETQYF. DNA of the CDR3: TGCAGCGTTACTGGGTCGAAGGGACGCACCGAAGAGACCCAGTACTTC.

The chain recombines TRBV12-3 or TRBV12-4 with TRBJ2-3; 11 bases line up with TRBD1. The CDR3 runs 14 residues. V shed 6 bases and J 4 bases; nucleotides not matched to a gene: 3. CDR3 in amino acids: CASSMGQGADTQYF. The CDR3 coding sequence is TGTGCCAGCAGCATGGGACAGGGGGCAGATACGCAGTATTTT.

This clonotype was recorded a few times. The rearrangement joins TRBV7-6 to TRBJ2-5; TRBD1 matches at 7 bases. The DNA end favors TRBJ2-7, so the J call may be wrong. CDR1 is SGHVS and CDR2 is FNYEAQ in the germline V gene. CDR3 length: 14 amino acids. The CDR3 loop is CASSLSAGGYEQYF. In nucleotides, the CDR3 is TGTGCCAGCAGCTTATCCGCAGGGGGTTACGAGCAGTACTTC.

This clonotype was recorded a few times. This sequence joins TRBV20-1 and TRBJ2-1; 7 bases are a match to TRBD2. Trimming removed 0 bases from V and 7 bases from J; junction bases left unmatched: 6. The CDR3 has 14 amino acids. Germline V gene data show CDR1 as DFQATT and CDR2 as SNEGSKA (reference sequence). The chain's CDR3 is CSARDPLAVNEQFF. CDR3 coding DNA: TGCAGTGCTAGAGATCCCCTAGCGGTAAATGAGCAGTTCTTC.

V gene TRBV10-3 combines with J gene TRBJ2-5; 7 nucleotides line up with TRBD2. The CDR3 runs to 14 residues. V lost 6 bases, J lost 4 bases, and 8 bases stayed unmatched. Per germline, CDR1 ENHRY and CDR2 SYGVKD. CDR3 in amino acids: CAIREESGGETQYF. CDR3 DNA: TGTGCCATCAGGGAGGAGTCGGGGGGAGAGACCCAGTACTTC.

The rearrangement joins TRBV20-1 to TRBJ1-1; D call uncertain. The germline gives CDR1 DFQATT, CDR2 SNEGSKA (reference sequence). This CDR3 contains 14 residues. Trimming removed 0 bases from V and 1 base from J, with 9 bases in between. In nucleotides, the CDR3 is TGCAGTGCTAGAGATATTACGCAGAACACTGAAGCTTTCTTT. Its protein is CSARDITQNTEAFF.

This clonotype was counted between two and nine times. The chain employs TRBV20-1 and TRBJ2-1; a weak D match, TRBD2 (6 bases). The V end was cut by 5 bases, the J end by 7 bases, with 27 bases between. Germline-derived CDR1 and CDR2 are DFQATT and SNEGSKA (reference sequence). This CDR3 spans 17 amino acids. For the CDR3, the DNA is TGCAGTGCTGGGAAAGTCTCCGGGACGGGAGTCTGGAATGAGCAGTTCTTC. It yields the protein CSAGKVSGTGVWNEQFF.

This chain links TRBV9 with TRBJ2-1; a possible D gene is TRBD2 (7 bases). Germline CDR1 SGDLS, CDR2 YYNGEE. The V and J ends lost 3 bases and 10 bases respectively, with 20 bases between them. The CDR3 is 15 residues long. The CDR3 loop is CASSEGGGSIYEQFF. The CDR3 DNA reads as TGTGCCAGCAGCGAGGGGGGGGGCTCCATTTACGAGCAGTTCTTC.

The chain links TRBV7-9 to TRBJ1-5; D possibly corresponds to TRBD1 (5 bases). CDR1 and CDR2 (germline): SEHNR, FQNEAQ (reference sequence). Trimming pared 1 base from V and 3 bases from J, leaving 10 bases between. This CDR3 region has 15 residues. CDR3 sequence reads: CASSLGDASNQPQHF. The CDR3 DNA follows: TGTGCCAGCAGCTTAGGGGACGCTTCCAATCAGCCCCAGCATTTT.

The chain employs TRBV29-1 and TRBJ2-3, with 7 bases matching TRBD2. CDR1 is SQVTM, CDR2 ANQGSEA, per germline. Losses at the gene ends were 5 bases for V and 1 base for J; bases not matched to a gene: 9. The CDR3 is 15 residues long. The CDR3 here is CSVSGVKGGTDTQYF. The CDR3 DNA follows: TGCAGCGTTAGCGGGGTTAAAGGCGGCACAGATACGCAGTATTTT.

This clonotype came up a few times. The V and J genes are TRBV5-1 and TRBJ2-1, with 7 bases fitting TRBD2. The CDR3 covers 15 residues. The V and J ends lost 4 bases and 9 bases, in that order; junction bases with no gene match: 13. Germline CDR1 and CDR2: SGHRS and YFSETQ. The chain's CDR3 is CASSATSVPEGEQFF. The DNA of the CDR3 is TGCGCCAGCAGCGCCACTAGCGTCCCCGAGGGTGAGCAGTTCTTC.

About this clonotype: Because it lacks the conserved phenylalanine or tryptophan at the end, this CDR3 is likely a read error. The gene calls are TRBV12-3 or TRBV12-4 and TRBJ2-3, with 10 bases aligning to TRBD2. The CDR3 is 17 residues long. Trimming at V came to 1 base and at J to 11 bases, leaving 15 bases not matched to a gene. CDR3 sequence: CASSLEIAGGPADVQYS. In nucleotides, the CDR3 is TGTGCCAGCAGTTTAGAAATAGCGGGAGGCCCGGCAGATGTGCAGTATTCT.

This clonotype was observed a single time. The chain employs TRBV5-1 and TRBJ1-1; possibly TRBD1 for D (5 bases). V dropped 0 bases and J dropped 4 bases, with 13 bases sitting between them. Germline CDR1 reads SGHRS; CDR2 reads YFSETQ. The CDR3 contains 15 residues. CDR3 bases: TGCGCCAGCAGCTTGGATGGGGGAGGGAGCACTGAAGCTTTCTTT. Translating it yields CASSLDGGGSTEAFF.